This T cell receptor beta chain originates from a study of T cells after yellow fever vaccination. Regarding the study as a whole: Most primary-vaccination clones recurred post-booster (roughly 96% CD4, 88% CD8). Weaker overall was a secondary response that nonetheless peaked faster, on day 5 versus 15.

This clonotype occurred many times. The target antigen is unknown. TCR cDNA, made by 5'RACE template switching, carried an added universal primer site and UMIs. TCRdb redid the calling of the 5' RACE reads with MiXCR, one entry per CDR3 protein. The repertoire holds about 74,000 distinct CDR3 sequences, with approximately 6.5% as singletons. V was shortened by 0 bases and J by 3 bases, with 12 bases between the two germline ends. The germline V gene has CDR1 KGHDR and CDR2 SFDVKD. The CDR3 covers 16 residues. The clonotype was recovered from a young man who received the YFV17D yellow fever vaccine. Sequenced here: CD8+ T cells sorted from PBMCs, sampled less than 6 days after the first yellow fever vaccination. The gene calls are TRBV24-1 and TRBJ2-3, with D possibly matching TRBD2 (5 bases). In DNA, the CDR3 is TGTGCCACCAGTGATTTGGAGGGTAGGTTGACAGATACGCAGTATTTT. Protein product: CATSDLEGRLTDTQYF.